The sequence of this TCR beta chain was determined in a study of early T cells in non-severe SARS-CoV-2 infection. CDR3 size: 15 residues. CDR1 is SGHRS, CDR2 YFSETQ, per germline. V was trimmed by 2 bases and J by 1 base, leaving 11 bases between them. Study-wide results and caveats: In VDJdb matching, anti-spike CD8 responses were favored while private and CD4 specificities went missing.

Researchers attached unique molecular identifiers to individual cDNA molecules. TCRdb reanalysed the 5' RACE reads using MiXCR and keeps one entry per CDR3 protein. The data show approximately 47,000 distinct CDR3 sequences, roughly a tenth seen once. This clonotype was seen more than once but under ten times. The antigen remains undetermined. Sequences were derived from whole blood, sampled at baseline. This receptor was obtained from an adult who was a healthcare worker with PCR-confirmed SARS-CoV-2 infection or an uninfected control (not recorded which). V and J are TRBV5-1 and TRBJ2-3; D gene uncertain. The CDR3, as DNA: TGCGCCAGCAGCTTCAGCGCGAAAGGCACAGATACGCAGTATTTT. Its translation is CASSFSAKGTDTQYF.